In its sample, the clone carrying this T cell receptor (beta chain) was seen many times. Antigen specificity is unknown. This specimen belongs to a study of CD8 T cells in ankylosing spondylitis. V was pared by 2 bases and J by 2 bases, with 5 bases of the junction left unmatched. The CDR3 totals 15 residues. Looked up from germline, CDR1 is SGDLS and CDR2 is YYNGEE. Regarding the study as a whole: A motif of roughly 8 highly homologous TCR beta variants was seen as apparently characteristic of ankylosing spondylitis blood.

One entry per CDR3 protein results from TCRdb running MiXCR on the 5' RACE reads. Among 240,000 or so distinct CDR3 sequences, around 10% were seen once, and the ten largest hold less than 7%. The sample was blood, either unsorted or a sorted T cell fraction (not recorded which). The chain combines TRBV9 with TRBJ2-7, with 9 bases matching TRBD2. This TCR derives from a male donor with ankylosing spondylitis or in good health (not recorded which). The CDR3 region has the DNA TGTGCCAGCAGCGTTGGACTAGCGAACACCTACGAGCAGTACTTC. Translation: CASSVGLANTYEQYF.